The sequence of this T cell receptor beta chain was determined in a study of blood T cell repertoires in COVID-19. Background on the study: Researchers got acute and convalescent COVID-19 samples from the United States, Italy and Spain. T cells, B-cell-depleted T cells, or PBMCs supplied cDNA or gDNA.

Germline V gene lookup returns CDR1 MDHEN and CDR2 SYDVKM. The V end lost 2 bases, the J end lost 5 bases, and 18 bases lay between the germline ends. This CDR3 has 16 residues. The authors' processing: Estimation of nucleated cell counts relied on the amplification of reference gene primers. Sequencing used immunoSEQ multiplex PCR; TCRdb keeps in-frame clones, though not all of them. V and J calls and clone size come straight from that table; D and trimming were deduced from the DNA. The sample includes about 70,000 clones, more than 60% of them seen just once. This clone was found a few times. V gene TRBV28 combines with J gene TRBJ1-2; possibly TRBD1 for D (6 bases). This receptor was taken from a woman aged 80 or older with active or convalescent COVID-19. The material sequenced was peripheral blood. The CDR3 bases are TGTGCCAGCAGTTTAGACCCGGACAGTCACAAATATGGCTACACCTTC. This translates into CASSLDPDSHKYGYTF.